The present TCR beta chain was sequenced within a study of blood T cell repertoires in COVID-19. Looking at the study overall: From the United States, Italy and Spain came samples of acute and convalescent COVID-19. PBMCs, B-cell-depleted T cells, or T cells provided the cDNA or gDNA that made up the material.

This clone occurred once. Original analysis: From reference gene primer amplification, estimates of nucleated cell counts were derived. Produced via immunoSEQ multiplex PCR; TCRdb's table is partial and in-frame only. For V, J and clone size, that table is used; D and trimming come from the DNA. In the table there are fewer than 300,000 clones, roughly nine tenths of which are singletons. This receptor was obtained from a man aged 35 to 55 who had recovered from COVID-19. The sample was peripheral blood.

The CDR3 nucleotides are TGTGCCAGCAGCCCCCGGGAGGGCCAAGCTTTCTTT. Its translation: CASSPREGQAFF. The rearrangement links TRBV13 to TRBJ1-1; D gene unclear. Deletions cut 5 bases from V and 9 bases from J, with 13 bases between. Germline values: CDR1 PRHDT, CDR2 FYEKMQ (reference sequence). The CDR3 has 12 residues.